Following are 13 T cell receptor beta chains from one sample sequenced in a study of beta chain features in type 1 diabetes (dated by TCRdb to the late 2010s). Summary of the overall study and its limitations: In all four CD4+ subsets, TCRB CDR3 length was moderately but significantly shorter in type 1 diabetes patients.

Libraries came from the immunoSEQ multiplex PCR assay. The entire amount of isolated RNA was reverse transcribed using the High Capacity cDNA Reverse Transcription Kit, so the sequenced TCRB transcripts were expressed ones. What TCRdb holds here is the immuneACCESS table cut down to in-frame rearrangements. Part of the clones is not present; checked against another copy, under half of the missing clones reflect an unresolved V gene, and the others are unexplained. Recorded for this sample are a few hundred thousand clones; 16% of them occurred a single time. Together, the top ten hold less than 0.09% of the sample. No antigen is known for these receptors. Sequenced sample: naive CD4+ T cells from blood. Read against the paper, the sample's cell subset or site label means: true naive CD4+ T cells. Source of these receptors: a man younger than 45 with type 1 diabetes.

This rearrangement joins TRBV5-1 to TRBJ2-3; 9 positions match TRBD2. Germline CDR1 and CDR2: SGHRS and YFSETQ. The CDR3 loop spans 15 amino acids. The V gene end was trimmed by 8 bases and the J gene end by 1 base; junction bases not matched to a gene: 8. The CDR3 loop is CASKDPSGGTDTQYF. CDR3 sequence (DNA): TGCGCCAGTAAGGATCCTAGCGGGGGCACAGATACGCAGTATTTT.

This clone was counted between two and nine times. The chain employs TRBV25-1 and TRBJ2-6, with D hard to call. This CDR3 comprises 16 residues. Germline loops: CDR1 MGHDK, CDR2 SYGVNS. The germline V and J ends were trimmed by 2 bases and 3 bases, with 11 bases remaining between them. CDR3 residues: CASSELTGFGANVLTF. CDR3 in DNA: TGTGCCAGCAGTGAACTGACGGGTTTTGGGGCCAACGTCCTGACTTTC. The variable domain in full, with the rest retrieved from reference TRBV25-1 and TRBJ2-6, is EADIYQTPRYLVIGTGKKITLECSQTMGHDKMYWYQQDPGMELHLIHYSYGVNSTEKGDLSSESTVSRIRTEHFPLTLESARPSHTSQYLCASSELTGFGANVLTFGAGSRLTVL.

The rearrangement uses TRBV9 and TRBJ2-1, with D unresolved. Germline CDR1 SGDLS, CDR2 YYNGEE. The length of the CDR3 is 14 residues. The V gene lost 0 bases and the J gene lost 7 bases, with 11 bases spanning the gap. CDR3: CASSVGISSNEQFF. The CDR3 DNA reads TGTGCCAGCAGCGTAGGGATTAGTTCGAATGAGCAGTTCTTC.

The CDR3 is CASSLGGRGDEQFF. CDR3 DNA sequence: TGTGCCAGCAGCTTAGGCGGGAGAGGCGATGAGCAGTTCTTC. The chain links TRBV7-8 to TRBJ2-1; TRBD2 matches 7 bases. The V segment lost 1 base and the J segment 8 bases; nucleotides outside the gene matches: 5. The CDR3 contains 14 residues. Germline CDR1 and CDR2: SGHVS and FQNEAQ.

This chain links TRBV7-2 with TRBJ2-6, with a possible D match to TRBD2 (6 bases). CDR1 SGHTA and CDR2 FQGNSA come from the germline V gene. The CDR3 is 16 amino acids. The V end lost 3 bases, the J end lost 1 base, and 10 bases lay between the germline ends. The CDR3 bases are TGTGCCAGCAGCTTCGGGGCGGGATCTGGGGCCAACGTCCTGACTTTC. Amino acid sequence: CASSFGAGSGANVLTF. Full variable domain (missing parts from reference TRBV7-2 and TRBJ2-6): GAGVSQSPSNKVTEKGKDVELRCDPISGHTALYWYRQSLGQGLEFLIYFQGNSAPDKSGLPSDRFSAERTGGSVSTLTIQRTQQEDSAVYLCASSFGAGSGANVLTFGAGSRLTVL.

On this clone: Different DNA sequences within this sample yield the same CDR3. The chain uses TRBV20-1 and TRBJ2-5; D remains ambiguous. Germline V gene data show CDR1 as DFQATT and CDR2 as SNEGSKA (reference sequence). CDR3 length equals 11 residues. Deletions cut 2 bases from V and 2 bases from J, with 3 bases between. Here the CDR3 reads CSARIQETQYF. The CDR3 nucleotides read TGCAGTGCTAGAATTCAAGAGACCCAGTACTTC.

V and J are TRBV2 and TRBJ2-7; TRBD2 might be the D (5 bases). V was clipped by 8 bases and J by 3 bases, with 8 bases between them. Germline CDR1 and CDR2: SNHLY and FYNNEI. The CDR3 is made up of 11 amino acids. CDR3: CASGGNYEQYF. The CDR3 DNA sequence: TGTGCCAGCGGAGGAAACTACGAGCAGTACTTC.

This clone has a handful of counts. The rearrangement links TRBV30 to TRBJ2-7; TRBD1 might be the D (5 bases). Germline-derived CDR1 and CDR2 are GTSNPN and SVGIG (reference sequence). Deletions cut 1 base from V and 2 bases from J, with 12 bases between. The CDR3 sequence is 14 residues long. CDR3 sequence: CAWSDGRVTYEQYF. CDR3 in DNA: TGTGCCTGGAGTGACGGCAGGGTCACCTACGAGCAGTACTTC.

The gene calls are TRBV5-1 and TRBJ2-5; maybe TRBD2 (6 bases). CDR3 length: 14 amino acids. V dropped 0 bases and J dropped 5 bases, with 11 bases sitting between them. The germline V gene encodes CDR1 SGHRS and CDR2 YFSETQ. Here the CDR3 reads CASSLAGTVETQYF. The CDR3 coding sequence is TGCGCCAGCAGCTTGGCCGGGACTGTGGAGACCCAGTACTTC.

The table lists this clone with a few counts. The chain carries TRBV27 and TRBJ2-4; D might be TRBD2 (5 bases). The CDR3 is 13 amino acids. Germline CDR1 is MNHEY and CDR2 is SMNVEV (reference sequence). The ends were cut back, 5 bases at V and 0 bases at J, with 5 bases in the middle. CDR3: CASSGLAKNIQYF. For the CDR3, the DNA is TGTGCCAGCAGTGGACTAGCCAAAAACATTCAGTACTTC.

This clone has more than one count but fewer than ten. V usage is TRBV15 and J usage is TRBJ1-4; 11 bases match TRBD1. Germline CDR1 reads LNHNV; CDR2 reads YYDKDF (reference sequence). CDR3 length: 14 residues. The V and J ends lost 4 bases and 8 bases, in that order; junction bases with no gene match: 3. The CDR3 DNA reads as TGTGCCACCAGCACGGGACAGGGGGGCGAAAAACTGTTTTTT. Its translation is CATSTGQGGEKLFF.

This clone was recorded a few times. The chain uses TRBV7-3 and TRBJ2-4; the D gene could be TRBD1 or TRBD2 (5 bases each). V was cut by 5 bases and J by 7 bases, with 12 bases left in between. Germline V CDR1 and CDR2: SGHTA, FQGTGA. This CDR3 region has 13 residues. The CDR3 DNA reads TGTGCCAGCAGCCGCGACTGGGGGAACATTCAGTACTTC. It yields the protein CASSRDWGNIQYF.

The chain couples TRBV29-1 to TRBJ2-7; 8 bases are shared with TRBD2. With 4 bases clipped from V and 5 bases from J, the junction kept 7 bases outside the gene matches. The CDR3 runs to 13 residues. Germline values: CDR1 SQVTM, CDR2 ANQGSEA. The CDR3 sequence is CSVGGLAGHEQYF. CDR3 nucleotide sequence: TGCAGCGTTGGAGGACTAGCCGGCCACGAGCAGTACTTC.